One sample yielded the 29 T cell receptor beta chains listed below, sequenced in a study of CXCR3-negative and CXCR3-positive naive CD8 T cells. General study findings and limits: The TRB CDR3s that CXCR3-positive naive cells carried were more hydrophobic than those of CXCR3-negative naive cells.

Their antigen targets remain unknown. All TRB cDNA libraries came from 5' RACE performed with UMI labels. From its re-call of the 5' RACE reads, TCRdb lists each CDR3 protein once, without DNA. The sample totals tens of thousands of distinct CDR3 sequences. Sequenced input: naive CXCR3+ CD8+ T cells from blood. The subset was: CD45RO-CCR7+CD27+CD95- naive CD8+ T cells expressing CXCR3 (TNR3+). Source of these receptors: a human donor in good health. Some clones in this sample may be carry-over from other donors' samples.

The genes are TRBV4-2 and TRBJ2-1; the D call from TCRdb, TRBD1, cannot be confirmed without DNA. Per the germline V gene, CDR1 is LGHNA and CDR2 is YNFKEQ. The CDR3 has 14 amino acids. CDR3 protein: CASSQDPGEDEQFF.

V usage is TRBV7-7 and J usage is TRBJ2-5. Germline CDR1 reads SSHAT; CDR2 reads FNYEAQ (reference sequence). The CDR3 contains 13 residues. The CDR3 sequence is CASSLRFQETQYF.

V usage is TRBV11-2 and J usage is TRBJ2-1; TCRdb reports TRBD1, a call that lacks DNA to check it against. CDR3 size: 15 residues. CDR1 SGHAT and CDR2 FQNNGV come from the germline V gene. CDR3 sequence reads: CASSLVAGSDNEQFF. The complete variable domain, with remaining parts taken from reference TRBV11-2 and TRBJ2-1, reads EAGVAQSPRYKIIEKRQSVAFWCNPISGHATLYWYQQILGQGPKLLIQFQNNGVVDDSQLPKDRFSAERLKGVDSTLKIQPAKLEDSAVYLCASSLVAGSDNEQFFGPGTRLTVL.

This chain uses TRBV25-1 with TRBJ2-1. Looked up from germline, CDR1 is MGHDK and CDR2 is SYGVNS. The CDR3 length is 13 residues. The CDR3 region is CASSDYSYNEQFF.

This chain uses TRBV20-1 with TRBJ2-4; without DNA, the TCRdb call of TRBD1 cannot be checked. Germline CDR1 is DFQATT and CDR2 is SNEGSKA (reference sequence). This CDR3 is 17 amino acids long. This CDR3 reads CSARDHPGALAKNIQYF.

The chain has TRBV28 and TRBJ1-2. Germline CDR1 MDHEN, CDR2 SYDVKM. This CDR3 region has 15 residues. The CDR3: CASSSFYRPWEGYTF.

This sequence joins TRBV6-6 and TRBJ2-1; TCRdb calls TRBD1, which cannot be checked without DNA. The CDR3 loop spans 13 amino acids. Germline V gene lookup returns CDR1 MNHNY and CDR2 SVGAGI (reference sequence). The CDR3 sequence is CAATRDEDNEQFF.

V usage is TRBV2 and J usage is TRBJ2-1; TCRdb picks TRBD1, but there is no DNA to check that call. The CDR3 covers 16 residues. In germline, CDR1 is SNHLY, CDR2 FYNNEI. The CDR3 is CARPTGQGDTYNEQFF.

The rearrangement links TRBV10-3 to TRBJ2-5. This CDR3 spans 14 amino acids. The germline gives CDR1 ENHRY, CDR2 SYGVKD. CDR3 sequence: CAISESQVRETQYF.

The V and J genes are TRBV5-1 and TRBJ2-7; TCRdb's D call, TRBD2, is unchecked because there is no DNA. The germline gives CDR1 SGHRS, CDR2 YFSETQ. CDR3 length equals 15 residues. CDR3 in amino acids: CASSSHGPFSYEQYF.

This chain uses TRBV6-5 with TRBJ2-7; TCRdb outputs TRBD1, but without DNA this stays unchecked. This CDR3 contains 15 residues. Germline V gene data show CDR1 as MNHEY and CDR2 as SVGAGI. CDR3 region: CASSYLGTGSYEQYF.

V gene TRBV9 combines with J gene TRBJ2-1; TCRdb proposes TRBD2, but this gene call is untestable without DNA. The CDR3 is made up of 15 amino acids. The germline V gene encodes CDR1 SGDLS and CDR2 YYNGEE. The CDR3 loop is CASSGPRPPHNEQFF.

The V and J genes are TRBV10-2 and TRBJ2-1; TCRdb designates TRBD1, a call that cannot be tested without DNA. The CDR3 has 12 residues. The germline CDR1 and CDR2 sequences are WSHSY and SAAADI. CDR3 amino acids: CASSEIGGEQFF.

V gene TRBV28 combines with J gene TRBJ2-7; lacking DNA, the TRBD1 call made by TCRdb goes unchecked. Germline values: CDR1 MDHEN, CDR2 SYDVKM. The length of the CDR3 is 14 residues. The chain's CDR3 is CASTPGRGSYEQYF.

The J gene is TRBJ2-7, the V gene TRBV12-3 or TRBV12-4; there is no DNA to check the TCRdb D call of TRBD1. This CDR3 region has 15 residues. CDR3 region: CASSPGGPRYYEQYF.

CDR3 residues: CASSLAWVEGVSNQPQHF. V gene TRBV7-9 combines with J gene TRBJ1-5. The germline gives CDR1 SEHNR, CDR2 FQNEAQ (reference sequence). CDR3 length equals 18 residues.

This chain uses TRBV25-1 with TRBJ1-1; TCRdb picks TRBD1, but there is no DNA to check that call. CDR1 and CDR2 from the germline V gene are MGHDK and SYGVNS. CDR3 length: 21 amino acids. CDR3 sequence: CASSEYGPDHRDRGRGTEAFF.

The chain is built from TRBV2 and TRBJ1-1. There are 12 residues in the CDR3. The germline gives CDR1 SNHLY, CDR2 FYNNEI. The CDR3 loop reads CASEWWNTEAFF.

This chain links TRBV29-1 with TRBJ2-7. The CDR3 runs to 12 residues. Germline V CDR1 and CDR2: SQVTM, ANQGSEA. The CDR3: CSGTDLGYEQYF.

The gene calls are TRBV10-3 and TRBJ1-6; the D call of TRBD1 rests on TCRdb alone, since no DNA is present to check it. The CDR3 sequence is 16 residues long. Germline V gene sequence: CDR1 ENHRY, CDR2 SYGVKD. CDR3 sequence reads: CAISELGETENSPLHF.

V is TRBV20-1 and J is TRBJ2-1; TCRdb calls TRBD2, which cannot be checked without DNA. Germline values: CDR1 DFQATT, CDR2 SNEGSKA (reference sequence). The CDR3 runs 13 residues. CDR3 residues: CSAVAGLSYEQFF.

V is TRBV7-6 and J is TRBJ2-1. CDR1 SGHVS and CDR2 FNYEAQ come from the germline V gene. This CDR3 has 12 residues. CDR3 residues: CASSPMTREQFF.

The CDR3: CASSPRLAGGPYNEQFF. The V and J genes are TRBV27 and TRBJ2-1; the TCRdb call, TRBD2, lacks DNA for checking. The CDR3 has 17 residues. The germline gives CDR1 MNHEY, CDR2 SMNVEV (reference sequence).

The chain has TRBV28 and TRBJ2-5; TCRdb's D call, TRBD1, is unchecked because there is no DNA. The CDR3 covers 13 residues. The germline V gene encodes CDR1 MDHEN and CDR2 SYDVKM. This chain's CDR3 is CASRPGGWETQYF.

The chain employs TRBV7-6 and TRBJ1-5. The CDR3 runs to 15 residues. The germline V gene has CDR1 SGHVS and CDR2 FNYEAQ. CDR3 protein: CASSLEAGTSQPQHF.

The chain couples TRBV2 to TRBJ1-4; the D call from TCRdb, TRBD1, cannot be confirmed without DNA. The CDR3 is 17 residues long. Germline V CDR1 and CDR2: SNHLY, FYNNEI. The CDR3 spells CASSDPYSTADNEKLFF.

The chain recombines TRBV7-9 with TRBJ2-1; TCRdb proposes TRBD2, but this gene call is untestable without DNA. The germline V gene encodes CDR1 SEHNR and CDR2 FQNEAQ (reference sequence). The CDR3 is 15 amino acids. The CDR3 here is CASSTTSGGPDEQYF.

The CDR3 loop is CASSQEGKVFSGYTF. The V gene is TRBV4-3, the J gene TRBJ1-2. Germline-derived CDR1 and CDR2 are LGHNA and YSLEER. The CDR3 is 15 residues long.

The rearrangement links TRBV29-1 to TRBJ2-3; the D call of TRBD1 rests on TCRdb alone, since no DNA is present to check it. CDR1 and CDR2 from the germline V gene are SQVTM and ANQGSEA. The length of the CDR3 is 13 residues. The CDR3 loop reads CSVLDPREDTQYF.